Below are 24 T cell receptor beta chains sequenced from a single sample in a study of control samples from healthy donors and cancer patients. Generated by immunoSEQ multiplex PCR, the TCRdb table keeps only in-frame clones and is missing some. The table lists roughly 73,000 clones, about 87% of them singletons. Sequenced material: blood. These receptors were collected from a man over 45 in good health.

The chain links TRBV6-1 to TRBJ1-2; D is possibly TRBD1 (6 bases). V lost 0 bases and J lost 4, with 15 bases in between. CDR1 and CDR2 (germline): MNHNS, SASEGT. The CDR3 is 16 amino acids. The CDR3 protein is CASSEAAGAQGYGYTF. The CDR3 region has the DNA TGTGCCAGCAGTGAAGCTGCAGGGGCGCAGGGCTATGGCTACACCTTC.

The J gene is TRBJ1-4, the V gene TRBV30; D is uncertain. The CDR3 extends over 15 amino acids. V shed 5 bases and J shed 0 bases, with 13 bases lying between them. CDR1 is GTSNPN, CDR2 SVGIG, per germline (reference sequence). In DNA form, the CDR3 reads TGTGCCTGGTGCCTCGGACGGGCAACTAATGAAAAACTGTTTTTT. Protein: CAWCLGRATNEKLFF.

The rearrangement links TRBV3-1 (or the pseudogene TRBV3-2) to TRBJ2-1; D might be TRBD1 (5 bases). The CDR3 consists of 18 residues. The ends were cut back, 4 bases at V and 0 bases at J, with 19 bases in the middle. Germline CDR1 reads LGHDT; CDR2 reads YNNKEL (reference sequence). DNA for the CDR3: TGTGCCAGCAGCCGGACCCAGGGTGTCCTGAACTCCTACAATGAGCAGTTCTTC. This codes for CASSRTQGVLNSYNEQFF.

The chain employs TRBV6-5 and TRBJ2-7, with D maybe TRBD2 (6 bases). The V gene lost 6 bases and the J gene lost 0 bases, with 12 bases spanning the gap. This CDR3 spans 14 amino acids. Per the germline V gene, CDR1 is MNHEY and CDR2 is SVGAGI. This CDR3 reads CASSNSGRSYEQYF. The DNA for the CDR3 is TGTGCCAGCAGCAATAGCGGTCGCTCCTACGAGCAGTACTTC.

The chain has TRBV4-3 and TRBJ1-2; 7 positions agree with TRBD1. The length of the CDR3 is 14 residues. CDR1 is LGHNA and CDR2 is YSLEER in the germline V gene. V was clipped by 2 bases and J by 4 bases; unmatched bases: 4. CDR3: CASSQPGTVYGYTF. As DNA, the CDR3 is TGCGCCAGCAGCCAACCTGGGACAGTCTATGGCTACACCTTC.

V is TRBV3-1 (or the pseudogene TRBV3-2) and J is TRBJ2-3, with 7 bases identical to TRBD2. Trimming took 1 base from V and 2 from J; bases not matched to a gene: 3. Germline-derived CDR1 and CDR2 are LGHDT and YNNKEL (reference sequence). CDR3 size: 15 residues. The CDR3 sequence: CASSQVGGVTDTQYF. The CDR3, as DNA: TGTGCCAGCAGCCAAGTGGGGGGGGTCACAGATACGCAGTATTTT.

V usage is TRBV6-6 and J usage is TRBJ2-1, with a weak D call TRBD2 (6 bases). Trimming removed 4 bases from V and 6 bases from J, with 13 bases in between. The germline V gene encodes CDR1 MNHNY and CDR2 SVGAGI (reference sequence). The CDR3 runs 14 residues. Written as DNA, the CDR3 is TGTGCCAGCAGTTCGGGAGATGGGGCCAATGAGCAGTTCTTC. It specifies CASSSGDGANEQFF.

CDR3 nucleotide sequence: TGTGCCACCAGCAGAGTACCCCGTCCGAACACTGAAGCTTTCTTT. It yields the protein CATSRVPRPNTEAFF. The V call is TRBV15, the J call TRBJ1-1; D not certain. In germline, CDR1 is LNHNV, CDR2 YYDKDF (reference sequence). Between the trimmed V and J ends, which lost 1 base and 1 base, there was a span of 10 bases. The CDR3 extends over 15 amino acids.

The V and J genes are TRBV4-1 and TRBJ2-3; 9 nucleotides line up with TRBD2. Looked up from germline, CDR1 is MGHRA and CDR2 is YSYEKL. The ends lost 2 bases at V and 2 bases at J; junction bases unmatched: 5. The CDR3 covers 16 residues. The CDR3 DNA reads as TGCGCCAGCAGCCAACTAGCGGGAAATCCCACAGATACGCAGTATTTT. Residues: CASSQLAGNPTDTQYF.

CDR3 sequence (DNA): TGTGCCTGGAGTGTTCCCGGGGAGCTGTTTTTT. This sequence encodes CAWSVPGELFF. The V call is TRBV30, the J call TRBJ2-2; D unresolved. The CDR3 covers 11 residues. The V end lost 0 bases, the J end lost 6 bases, and 2 bases lay between the germline ends. The germline V gene encodes CDR1 GTSNPN and CDR2 SVGIG (reference sequence).

The chain uses TRBV27 and TRBJ2-7, with D maybe TRBD2 (5 bases). The CDR3 runs 13 residues. Trimming removed 6 bases at V and 2 bases at J, with 11 bases between. CDR1 is MNHEY, CDR2 SMNVEV, per germline (reference sequence). The CDR3 bases are TGTGCCAGCAGGCCGACCGGGACCTACGAGCAGTACTTC. Amino acid sequence: CASRPTGTYEQYF.

This rearrangement joins TRBV14 to TRBJ2-3; 7 positions agree with TRBD1. Unmatched junction bases numbered 5, after V lost 3 bases and J lost 2 bases. The CDR3 totals 15 residues. Per germline, CDR1 SGHDN and CDR2 FVKESK. The CDR3 bases are TGTGCCAGCAGCCACCTAGGGACAGTCACAGATACGCAGTATTTT. Protein product: CASSHLGTVTDTQYF. The entire variable domain, with the rest obtained from reference TRBV14 and TRBJ2-3, is as follows: EAGVTQFPSHSVIEKGQTVTLRCDPISGHDNLYWYRRVMGKEIKFLLHFVKESKQDESGMPNNRFLAERTGGTYSTLKVQPAELEDSGVYFCASSHLGTVTDTQYFGPGTRLTVL.

V is TRBV30 and J is TRBJ1-5, with TRBD1 as a possible D gene (5 bases). Germline V gives CDR1 GTSNPN, CDR2 SVGIG (reference sequence). CDR3 size: 15 residues. Trimming cost V 2 bases and J 0 bases, with 11 bases left between them. CDR3 loop: CAWSTGRYSNQPQHF. CDR3 DNA sequence: TGTGCCTGGAGTACGGGGCGATATAGCAATCAGCCCCAGCATTTT.

V usage is TRBV7-2 and J usage is TRBJ2-3, with a weak D call TRBD1 (6 bases). Germline lookup yields CDR1 SGHTA and CDR2 FQGNSA. The CDR3 length is 15 residues. V was trimmed by 5 bases and J by 3 bases, leaving 15 bases between them. CDR3 DNA sequence: TGTGCCAGCAGCGTCGGGACATTTTCGACAGATACGCAGTATTTT. Amino acid sequence: CASSVGTFSTDTQYF.

This clone was seen many times. Other DNA variants within this sample encode the same CDR3. This rearrangement joins TRBV6-4 to TRBJ1-1, with D possibly TRBD1 on 5 matching bases. The CDR3 runs 13 residues. The germline gives CDR1 MRHNA, CDR2 SNTAGT. V was shortened by 2 bases and J by 2 bases, with 6 bases between the two germline ends. For the CDR3, the DNA is TGTGCCAGCAGTGACAGGGACAACACTGAAGCTTTCTTT. Its protein product is CASSDRDNTEAFF.

J is TRBJ2-5 and V is TRBV6-1, with a weak D call TRBD2 (6 bases). V was cut by 2 bases and J by 4 bases, with 11 bases left in between. Germline V gene sequence: CDR1 MNHNS, CDR2 SASEGT. The CDR3 runs to 14 residues. The CDR3, as DNA: TGTGCCAGCAGTGAACCCGGGGGAGCAGAGACCCAGTACTTC. Protein product: CASSEPGGAETQYF.

The chain combines TRBV4-3 with TRBJ2-7, with 10 bases fitting TRBD2. This CDR3 region has 16 residues. Germline V gives CDR1 LGHNA, CDR2 YSLEER. Trimming cost V 0 bases and J 1 base; bases outside gene matches: 3. The CDR3 nucleotides read TGCGCCAGCAGCCAAGACAGCGGGGGGGCATCCTACGAGCAGTACTTC. Translation: CASSQDSGGASYEQYF.

The chain uses TRBV5-1 and TRBJ2-6; 10 bases line up with TRBD1. Germline assignment: CDR1 SGHRS and CDR2 YFSETQ. The CDR3 extends over 16 amino acids. V lost 2 bases to trimming and J lost 7 bases; unmatched junction nucleotides: 6. The CDR3 region has the DNA TGCGCCAGCAGCTTCGGGACAGGGGTGAGAGCCAACGTCCTGACTTTC. As protein: CASSFGTGVRANVLTF.

The rearrangement links TRBV6-5 to TRBJ2-5; the match to TRBD2 covers 7 bases. The CDR3 runs to 13 residues. V dropped 10 bases and J dropped 3; count of bases not matched to a gene: 8. CDR1 and CDR2 from the germline V gene are MNHEY and SVGAGI. CDR3 protein: CAISRGVEETQYF. CDR3 bases: TGTGCCATTTCACGGGGGGTCGAAGAGACCCAGTACTTC.

This sequence joins TRBV7-3 and TRBJ2-7; the D gene is possibly TRBD1 (6 bases). The ends were cut back, 10 bases at V and 1 base at J, with 17 bases in the middle. This CDR3 is built from 14 residues. From germline, CDR1 is SGHTA and CDR2 FQGTGA. The CDR3 nucleotides read TGTGCCACCTCCAGGGGCGCCGGGTCCTACGAGCAGTACTTC. Its translation: CATSRGAGSYEQYF.

CDR3 bases: TGTGCCATCTCTCCTGGGGGAGGCTCCTACGAGCAGTACTTC. It translates to CAISPGGGSYEQYF. The V and J genes are TRBV10-3 and TRBJ2-7; D possibly corresponds to TRBD2 (6 bases). The germline V gene encodes CDR1 ENHRY and CDR2 SYGVKD. The V end lost 8 bases, the J end lost 0 bases, and 14 bases lay between the germline ends. The CDR3 is 14 residues long.

The CDR3 loop is CASSLTDGNTIYF. The CDR3 DNA is TGTGCCAGCAGCTTAACAGATGGAAACACCATATATTTT. This chain links TRBV5-5 with TRBJ1-3; D is unresolved. This CDR3 is built from 13 residues. V dropped 2 bases and J dropped 3 bases, with 6 bases sitting between them. Germline V gene lookup returns CDR1 SGHKS and CDR2 YYEKEE (reference sequence).

The chain joins TRBV10-1 to TRBJ2-2, with D uncertain. Trimming pared 4 bases from V and 3 bases from J, leaving 6 bases between. Germline-derived CDR1 and CDR2 are WNHNN and SYGVQD (reference sequence). The CDR3 has 13 residues. This CDR3 is CASSARYTGELFF. CDR3 in DNA: TGCGCCAGCAGTGCCCGTTACACCGGGGAGCTGTTTTTT.

The CDR3 DNA is TGTGCCAGCAGCTCCGGCGGGGGATTGCAAGAGACCCAGTACTTC. This encodes CASSSGGGLQETQYF. The V and J genes are TRBV7-3 and TRBJ2-5, with 7 bases lining up with TRBD2. Germline V lookup: CDR1 SGHTA, CDR2 FQGTGA. The CDR3 totals 15 residues. V was pared by 4 bases and J by 2 bases, with 7 bases of the junction left unmatched. The entire variable domain, with the rest obtained from reference TRBV7-3 and TRBJ2-5, is as follows: GAGVSQTPSNKVTEKGKYVELRCDPISGHTALYWYRQSLGQGPEFLIYFQGTGAADDSGLPNDRFFAVRPEGSVSTLKIQRTERGDSAVYLCASSSGGGLQETQYFGPGTRLLVL.